The sequence of this TCR beta chain was determined in a study of T cells in Graves' hyperthyroidism and ophthalmopathy. This CDR3 comprises 14 residues. V lost 6 bases and J lost 1, with 12 bases in between. Per the germline V gene, CDR1 is MNHNS and CDR2 is SASEGT. Amplification targeted TCR beta CDR3 regions from RNA transcripts. The TCR CDR3 was amplified in a first-round RT-PCR using the HTBI primer set. One entry per CDR3 protein results from TCRdb running MiXCR on the multiplex PCR reads. The repertoire consists of hundreds of thousands of distinct CDR3 sequences, with roughly 14% occurring once and the leading ten covering roughly an eighth.

Sequencing used blood. This receptor was identified in a man younger than 35 with Graves' ophthalmopathy. This chain links TRBV6-1 with TRBJ1-2; TRBD1 is a possible D gene (5 bases). The DNA for the CDR3 is TGTGCCAGCAGCCGGGACGGACTTAACTATGGCTACACCTTC. Protein sequence: CASSRDGLNYGYTF.